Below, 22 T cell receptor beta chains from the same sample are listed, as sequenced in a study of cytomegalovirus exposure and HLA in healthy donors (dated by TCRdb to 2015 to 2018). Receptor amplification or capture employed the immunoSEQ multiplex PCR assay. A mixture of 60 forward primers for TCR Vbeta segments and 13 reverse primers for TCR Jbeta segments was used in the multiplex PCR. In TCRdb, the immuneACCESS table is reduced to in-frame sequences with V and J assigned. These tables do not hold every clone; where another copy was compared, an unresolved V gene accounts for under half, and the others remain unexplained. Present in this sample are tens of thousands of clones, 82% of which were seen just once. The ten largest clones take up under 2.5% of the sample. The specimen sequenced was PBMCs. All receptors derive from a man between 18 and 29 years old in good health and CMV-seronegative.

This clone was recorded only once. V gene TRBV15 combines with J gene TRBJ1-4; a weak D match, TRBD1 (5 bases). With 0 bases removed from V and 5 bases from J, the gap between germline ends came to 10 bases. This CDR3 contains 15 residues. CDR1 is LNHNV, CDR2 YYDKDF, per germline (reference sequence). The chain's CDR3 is CATSRDPAGNEKLFF. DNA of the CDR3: TGTGCCACCAGCAGAGATCCGGCAGGGAATGAAAAACTGTTTTTT.

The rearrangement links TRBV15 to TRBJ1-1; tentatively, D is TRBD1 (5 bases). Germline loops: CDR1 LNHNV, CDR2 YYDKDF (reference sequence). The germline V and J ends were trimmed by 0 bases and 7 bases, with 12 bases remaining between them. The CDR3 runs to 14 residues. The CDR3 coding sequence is TGTGCCACCAGCAGAGAAAAACAGGAAAATGAAGCTTTCTTT. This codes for CATSREKQENEAFF.

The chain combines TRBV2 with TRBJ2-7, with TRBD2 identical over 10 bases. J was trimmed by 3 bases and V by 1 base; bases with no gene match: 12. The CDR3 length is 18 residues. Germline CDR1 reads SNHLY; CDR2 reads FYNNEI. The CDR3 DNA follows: TGTGCCAGCAGTGAAGGGACTAGCGGAAACAGGGGCTACTACGAGCAGTACTTC. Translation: CASSEGTSGNRGYYEQYF.

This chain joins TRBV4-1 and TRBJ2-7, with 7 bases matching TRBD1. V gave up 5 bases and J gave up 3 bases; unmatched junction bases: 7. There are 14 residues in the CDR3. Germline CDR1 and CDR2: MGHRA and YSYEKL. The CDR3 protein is CASSLGTAFYEQYF. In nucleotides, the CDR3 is TGCGCCAGCAGCTTAGGGACAGCTTTCTACGAGCAGTACTTC.

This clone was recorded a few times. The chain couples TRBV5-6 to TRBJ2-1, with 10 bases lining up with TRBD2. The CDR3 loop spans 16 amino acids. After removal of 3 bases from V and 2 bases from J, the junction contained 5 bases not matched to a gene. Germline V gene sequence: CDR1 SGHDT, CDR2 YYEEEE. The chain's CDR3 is CASSSRLAGAYNEQFF. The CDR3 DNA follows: TGTGCCAGCAGCTCACGACTAGCGGGCGCCTACAATGAGCAGTTCTTC.

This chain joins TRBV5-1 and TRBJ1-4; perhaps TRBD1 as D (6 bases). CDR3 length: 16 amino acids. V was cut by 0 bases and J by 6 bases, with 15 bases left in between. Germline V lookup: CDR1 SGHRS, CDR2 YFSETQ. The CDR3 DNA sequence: TGCGCCAGCAGCTTGGAAGGGGGGGCAGTTCATGAAAAACTGTTTTTT. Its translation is CASSLEGGAVHEKLFF.

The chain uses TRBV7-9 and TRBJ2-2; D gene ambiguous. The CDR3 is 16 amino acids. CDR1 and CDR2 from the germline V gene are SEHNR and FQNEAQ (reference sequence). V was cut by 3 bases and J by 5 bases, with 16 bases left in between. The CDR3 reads CASSLVPAASTGELFF. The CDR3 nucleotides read TGTGCCAGCAGCTTGGTACCCGCGGCGAGTACCGGGGAGCTGTTTTTT.

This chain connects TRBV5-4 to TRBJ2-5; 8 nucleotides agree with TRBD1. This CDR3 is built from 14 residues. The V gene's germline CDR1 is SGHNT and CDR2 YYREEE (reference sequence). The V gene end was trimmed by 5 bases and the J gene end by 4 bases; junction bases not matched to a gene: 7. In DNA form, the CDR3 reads TGTGCCAGCAGTTTAGCAGGGGGCGCAGAGACCCAGTACTTC. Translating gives CASSLAGGAETQYF.

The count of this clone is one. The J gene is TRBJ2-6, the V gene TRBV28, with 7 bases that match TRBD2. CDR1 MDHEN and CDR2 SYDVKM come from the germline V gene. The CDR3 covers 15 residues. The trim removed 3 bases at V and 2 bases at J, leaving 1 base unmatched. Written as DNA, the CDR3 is TGTGCCAGCAGTTTTCGGGGGGCTGGGGCCAACGTCCTGACTTTC. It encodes CASSFRGAGANVLTF.

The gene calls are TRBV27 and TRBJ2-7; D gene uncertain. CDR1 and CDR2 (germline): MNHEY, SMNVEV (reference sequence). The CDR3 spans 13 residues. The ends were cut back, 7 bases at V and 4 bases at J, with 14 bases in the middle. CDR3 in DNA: TGTGCCAGCAAAGAGAGCATCCGGTACGAGCAGTACTTC. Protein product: CASKESIRYEQYF.

The CDR3 loop reads CASSPTGLYQPQHF. Written as DNA, the CDR3 is TGTGCCAGCAGCCCTACAGGGTTGTATCAGCCCCAGCATTTT. This sequence joins TRBV5-5 and TRBJ1-5; a weak D match, TRBD1 (6 bases). The V end was cut by 4 bases, the J end by 5 bases, with 13 bases between. This CDR3 is 14 amino acids long. The germline CDR1 and CDR2 sequences are SGHKS and YYEKEE (reference sequence).

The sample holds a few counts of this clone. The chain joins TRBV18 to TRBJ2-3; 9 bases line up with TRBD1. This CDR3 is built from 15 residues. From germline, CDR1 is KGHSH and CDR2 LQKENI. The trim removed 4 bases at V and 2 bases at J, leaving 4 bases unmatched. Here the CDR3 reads CASSLTGGLTDTQYF. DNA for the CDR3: TGTGCCAGCTCACTGACAGGGGGGCTCACAGATACGCAGTATTTT.

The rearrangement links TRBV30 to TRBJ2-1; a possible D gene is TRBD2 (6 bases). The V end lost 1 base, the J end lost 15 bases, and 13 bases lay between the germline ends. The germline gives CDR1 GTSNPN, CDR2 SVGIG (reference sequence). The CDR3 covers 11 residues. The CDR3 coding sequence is TGTGCCTGGAGTGAAGGGGACTTATCGTTCTTC. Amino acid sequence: CAWSEGDLSFF.

CDR3 nucleotide sequence: TGTGCCAGTAGTATAACTTTCGCGGACAGGGGTGGCTATGGCTACACCTTC. Protein product: CASSITFADRGGYGYTF. This rearrangement joins TRBV19 to TRBJ1-2, with TRBD1 matching 9 bases. This CDR3 region has 17 residues. Germline V CDR1 and CDR2: LNHDA, SQIVND (reference sequence). With 2 bases clipped from V and 4 bases from J, the junction kept 11 bases outside the gene matches.

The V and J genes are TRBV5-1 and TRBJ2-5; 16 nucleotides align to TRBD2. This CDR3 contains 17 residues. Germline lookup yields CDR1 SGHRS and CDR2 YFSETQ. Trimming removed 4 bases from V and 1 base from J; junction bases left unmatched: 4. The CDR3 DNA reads TGCGCCAGCAGCAAGGGACTAGCGGGAGGGGTCCAAGAGACCCAGTACTTC. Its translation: CASSKGLAGGVQETQYF.

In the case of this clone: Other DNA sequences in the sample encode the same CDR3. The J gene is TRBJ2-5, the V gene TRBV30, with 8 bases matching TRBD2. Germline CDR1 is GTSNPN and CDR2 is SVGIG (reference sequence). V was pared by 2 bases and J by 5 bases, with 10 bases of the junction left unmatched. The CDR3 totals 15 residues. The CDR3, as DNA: TGTGCCTGGAGTACGGGACTAGTTTTTTCGGAGACCCAGTACTTC. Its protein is CAWSTGLVFSETQYF.

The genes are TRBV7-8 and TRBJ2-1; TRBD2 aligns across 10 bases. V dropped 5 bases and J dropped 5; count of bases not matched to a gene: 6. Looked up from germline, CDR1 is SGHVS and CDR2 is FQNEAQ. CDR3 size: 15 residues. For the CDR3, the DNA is TGTGCCAGCAGCGTCAGGACTAGCGGAAACAATGAGCAGTTCTTC. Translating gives CASSVRTSGNNEQFF.

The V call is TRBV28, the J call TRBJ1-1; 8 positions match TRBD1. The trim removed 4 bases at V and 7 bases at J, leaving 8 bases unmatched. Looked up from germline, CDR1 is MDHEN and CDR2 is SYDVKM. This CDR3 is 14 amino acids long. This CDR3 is CASSSPGGRIEAFF. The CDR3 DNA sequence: TGTGCCAGCAGTTCCCCAGGGGGCCGGATTGAAGCTTTCTTT.

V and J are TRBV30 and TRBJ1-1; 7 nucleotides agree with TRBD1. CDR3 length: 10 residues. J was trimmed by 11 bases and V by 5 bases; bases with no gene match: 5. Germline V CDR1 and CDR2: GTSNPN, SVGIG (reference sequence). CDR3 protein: CAWYQGQAFF. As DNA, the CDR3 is TGTGCCTGGTATCAGGGACAGGCTTTCTTT. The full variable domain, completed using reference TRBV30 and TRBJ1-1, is SQTIHQWPATLVQPVGSPLSLECTVEGTSNPNLYWYRQAAGRGLQLLFYSVGIGQISSEVPQNLSASRPQDRQFILSSKKLLLSDSGFYLCAWYQGQAFFGQGTRLTVV.

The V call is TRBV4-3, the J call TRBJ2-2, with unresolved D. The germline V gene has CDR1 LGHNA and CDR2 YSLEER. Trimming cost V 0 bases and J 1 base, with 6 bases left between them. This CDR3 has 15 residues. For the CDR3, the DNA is TGCGCCAGCAGCCAAGAGCCAGGGAACACCGGGGAGCTGTTTTTT. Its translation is CASSQEPGNTGELFF.

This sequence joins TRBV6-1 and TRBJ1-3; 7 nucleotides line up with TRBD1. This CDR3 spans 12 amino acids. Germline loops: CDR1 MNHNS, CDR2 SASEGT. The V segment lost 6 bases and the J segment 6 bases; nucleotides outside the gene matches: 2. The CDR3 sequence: CASSRGENTIYF. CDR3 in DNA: TGTGCCAGCAGCAGGGGGGAAAACACCATATATTTT.

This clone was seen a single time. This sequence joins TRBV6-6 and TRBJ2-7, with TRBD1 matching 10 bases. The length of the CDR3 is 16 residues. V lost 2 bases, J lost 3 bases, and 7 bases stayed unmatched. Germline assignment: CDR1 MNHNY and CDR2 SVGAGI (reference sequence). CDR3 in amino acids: CASSYPSGQGNYEQYF. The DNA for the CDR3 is TGTGCCAGCAGTTACCCTTCGGGACAGGGGAACTACGAGCAGTACTTC.